These 27 T cell receptor beta chains share one sample of origin, sequenced in a study of T cell responses to AZD1222 COVID-19 vaccine. The assay was immunoSEQ multiplex PCR, and TCRdb's table has in-frame clones only and misses some. Of around 190,000 clones listed, around 92% are singletons. Source: peripheral blood, taken on day 0 of AZD1222 vaccination. The receptors come from an adult in good health.

The chain is built from TRBV12-5 and TRBJ1-5; TRBD1 aligns across 7 bases. After removal of 4 bases from V and 3 bases from J, the junction contained 9 bases not matched to a gene. Germline values: CDR1 LGHNT, CDR2 FRNRAP. This CDR3 spans 16 amino acids. The DNA for the CDR3 is TGTGCTAGTGGTTATCCCACGGGACAGATCAATCAGCCCCAGCATTTT. It specifies CASGYPTGQINQPQHF.

The chain has TRBV11-3 and TRBJ2-2; 9 nucleotides align to TRBD2. The germline V gene has CDR1 SGHNT and CDR2 YENEEA. The ends lost 3 bases at V and 3 bases at J; junction bases unmatched: 2. The CDR3 contains 15 residues. The CDR3 region has the DNA TGTGCCAGCAGCTTGGGACTAGCTGACACCGGGGAGCTGTTTTTT. It encodes CASSLGLADTGELFF.

The chain uses TRBV7-9 and TRBJ1-5; D ambiguous. CDR3 length equals 12 residues. Germline CDR1 and CDR2: SEHNR and FQNEAQ (reference sequence). V was trimmed by 5 bases and J by 7 bases, leaving 9 bases between them. CDR3 region: CASSAEMQPQHF. The CDR3 region has the DNA TGTGCCAGCAGCGCAGAGATGCAGCCCCAGCATTTT.

The chain carries TRBV5-4 and TRBJ1-2; TRBD1 aligns across 12 bases. The V gene's germline CDR1 is SGHNT and CDR2 YYREEE (reference sequence). V lost 4 bases and J lost 7; bases outside the gene matches: 8. This CDR3 is 15 amino acids long. CDR3 sequence reads: CASSAGTGGVRGYTF. DNA for the CDR3: TGTGCCAGCAGCGCGGGGACAGGGGGCGTCCGTGGCTACACCTTC.

The chain recombines TRBV6-5 with TRBJ2-7; D is unresolved. This CDR3 contains 14 residues. Germline assignment: CDR1 MNHEY and CDR2 SVGAGI. V was pared by 7 bases and J by 0 bases, with 13 bases between. DNA of the CDR3: TGTGCCAGCAACAAGGCCGGAAACTCCTACGAGCAGTACTTC. It yields the protein CASNKAGNSYEQYF.

This chain uses TRBV24-1 with TRBJ2-6; D not certain. Trimming took 6 bases from V and 0 from J, leaving 17 bases between them. CDR3 length: 18 amino acids. Germline CDR1 is KGHDR and CDR2 is SFDVKD. CDR3 DNA: TGTGCCACCAGTTCTTCTCCTGGGCAGGCCTCTGGGGCCAACGTCCTGACTTTC. It specifies CATSSSPGQASGANVLTF.

The chain carries TRBV7-6 and TRBJ1-5; D not resolved. Germline-derived CDR1 and CDR2 are SGHVS and FNYEAQ. Trimming removed 2 bases from V and 3 bases from J, with 11 bases in between. The CDR3 covers 15 residues. The CDR3 DNA sequence: TGTGCCAGCAGCTTACAATCAGGACTCAATCAGCCCCAGCATTTT. Encoded protein: CASSLQSGLNQPQHF.

This clone was seen a single time. This sequence joins TRBV19 and TRBJ1-5, with a possible D match to TRBD1 (5 bases). Germline-derived CDR1 and CDR2 are LNHDA and SQIVND (reference sequence). The CDR3 sequence is 15 residues long. Trimming pared 7 bases from V and 7 bases from J, leaving 20 bases between. The CDR3 nucleotides are TGTGCCAGTACCACGGGAGAGGGGATATGGCAGCCCCAGCATTTT. Its protein product is CASTTGEGIWQPQHF.

V and J are TRBV12-3 or TRBV12-4 and TRBJ1-1; perhaps TRBD1 as D (5 bases). The CDR3 has 13 amino acids. Trimming removed 8 bases from V and 13 bases from J, with 23 bases in between. The CDR3 region is CASHRQVEAGGFF. CDR3 DNA sequence: TGTGCCAGCCATAGACAAGTCGAAGCCGGGGGTTTCTTT.

The chain joins TRBV3-1 (or the pseudogene TRBV3-2) to TRBJ2-5; maybe TRBD2 (5 bases). The length of the CDR3 is 14 residues. Per the germline V gene, CDR1 is LGHDT and CDR2 is YNNKEL (reference sequence). V shed 3 bases and J shed 0 bases, with 8 bases lying between them. CDR3 nucleotides: TGTGCCAGCAGCCAGGGAGCGTACCAAGAGACCCAGTACTTC. This gives the protein CASSQGAYQETQYF.

J is TRBJ1-3 and V is TRBV27; D not resolved. CDR3 size: 14 residues. V was trimmed by 7 bases and J by 0 bases, leaving 10 bases between them. Per germline, CDR1 MNHEY and CDR2 SMNVEV (reference sequence). The CDR3 DNA reads as TGTGCCAGCACAGGAACAAGCTCTGGAAACACCATATATTTT. It translates to CASTGTSSGNTIYF.

The V call is TRBV2, the J call TRBJ1-5, with D maybe TRBD1 (6 bases). The CDR3 has 16 amino acids. CDR1 is SNHLY, CDR2 FYNNEI, per germline. Between the trimmed V and J ends, which lost 1 base and 6 bases, there was a span of 16 bases. The CDR3 region is CASSEVDRSFGQPQHF. CDR3 in DNA: TGTGCCAGCAGTGAAGTCGACAGGAGCTTTGGTCAGCCCCAGCATTTT.

The V and J genes are TRBV5-1 and TRBJ2-5; D unresolved. Trimming took 0 bases from V and 5 from J, leaving 11 bases between them. Per germline, CDR1 SGHRS and CDR2 YFSETQ. This CDR3 is 14 amino acids long. The CDR3 nucleotides read TGCGCCAGCAGCTTGGCTGGCGGTGGGGAGACCCAGTACTTC. Protein product: CASSLAGGGETQYF.

This clone was seen once. The chain links TRBV25-1 to TRBJ1-1; tentatively, D is TRBD1 (5 bases). This CDR3 has 14 residues. Germline V gene lookup returns CDR1 MGHDK and CDR2 SYGVNS. Trimming removed 4 bases from V and 4 bases from J, with 13 bases in between. The CDR3: CASSAGGESTEAFF. Written as DNA, the CDR3 is TGTGCCAGCAGTGCTGGAGGGGAGAGCACTGAAGCTTTCTTT.

V usage is TRBV29-1 and J usage is TRBJ2-6, with D possibly being TRBD1 (5 bases). V lost 5 bases to trimming and J lost 0 bases, with 11 bases between them. This CDR3 spans 15 amino acids. The germline V gene has CDR1 SQVTM and CDR2 ANQGSEA. The CDR3 protein is CSVKRQSSGANVLTF. CDR3 sequence (DNA): TGCAGCGTTAAGCGACAGAGCTCTGGGGCCAACGTCCTGACTTTC.

The chain is built from TRBV5-6 and TRBJ1-4; no clear D gene. This CDR3 has 13 amino acids. Germline V gene sequence: CDR1 SGHDT, CDR2 YYEEEE. Trimming took 4 bases from V and 5 from J, leaving 9 bases between them. DNA of the CDR3: TGTGCCAGCAGCCCTGGGTACAATGAAAAACTGTTTTTT. Amino acid sequence: CASSPGYNEKLFF.

This clone came up once. The rearrangement links TRBV18 to TRBJ1-2; D possibly corresponds to TRBD1 (5 bases). Per the germline V gene, CDR1 is KGHSH and CDR2 is LQKENI. The CDR3 length is 14 residues. V lost 2 bases and J 4 bases, leaving 11 bases between the germline ends. The CDR3 DNA reads TGTGCCAGCTCACCAAGTGGCAGGGCCTATGGCTACACCTTC. This sequence encodes CASSPSGRAYGYTF.

The chain has TRBV2 and TRBJ2-1; D is unresolved. CDR3 length: 13 residues. Between the trimmed V and J ends, which lost 4 bases and 4 bases, there was a span of 8 bases. Germline CDR1 is SNHLY and CDR2 is FYNNEI. DNA for the CDR3: TGTGCCAGCAGTGGTGTCAGGTACAATGAGCAGTTCTTC. Amino acid sequence: CASSGVRYNEQFF.

This chain links TRBV4-2 with TRBJ2-7, with a tentative D call TRBD2 (6 bases). Germline loops: CDR1 LGHNA, CDR2 YNFKEQ. The CDR3 is 15 residues long. The V end lost 1 base, the J end lost 0 bases, and 10 bases lay between the germline ends. The CDR3 bases are TGTGCCAGCAGCCAAGGGGTCGGGAGCTCCTACGAGCAGTACTTC. Its protein is CASSQGVGSSYEQYF.

In its sample, this clone was seen a few times. The sample has other DNA sequences that encode this CDR3 too. The chain employs TRBV28 and TRBJ1-2, with D perhaps TRBD1 (5 bases). Deletions cut 3 bases from V and 7 bases from J, with 12 bases between. This CDR3 spans 13 amino acids. Germline CDR1 and CDR2: MDHEN and SYDVKM. CDR3 nucleotide sequence: TGTGCCAGCAGTTTGGGGCAGGGAGGTGGCTACACCTTC. It yields the protein CASSLGQGGGYTF.

The chain links TRBV18 to TRBJ1-1; D gene uncertain. Germline V gene lookup returns CDR1 KGHSH and CDR2 LQKENI. CDR3 length equals 14 residues. The V gene lost 0 bases and the J gene lost 4 bases, with 9 bases spanning the gap. Here the CDR3 reads CASSPPIPGTEAFF. The CDR3 nucleotides read TGTGCCAGCTCACCACCGATCCCCGGCACTGAAGCTTTCTTT.

The CDR3 sequence: CASSLIRGETQYF. In DNA form, the CDR3 reads TGTGCCAGCAGCTTAATACGGGGGGAGACCCAGTACTTC. This chain joins TRBV11-2 and TRBJ2-5, with D possibly being TRBD2 (6 bases). CDR1 is SGHAT and CDR2 is FQNNGV in the germline V gene. This CDR3 region has 13 residues. Between the trimmed V and J ends, which lost 2 bases and 5 bases, there was a span of 9 bases.

This chain uses TRBV5-1 with TRBJ1-2; a possible D gene is TRBD1 (6 bases). This CDR3 region has 15 residues. Trimming pared 0 bases from V and 4 bases from J, leaving 13 bases between. The germline CDR1 and CDR2 sequences are SGHRS and YFSETQ. The CDR3 protein is CASSLDAQGTYGYTF. In DNA form, the CDR3 reads TGCGCCAGCAGCTTGGACGCCCAGGGGACCTATGGCTACACCTTC.

The chain combines TRBV9 with TRBJ2-2; TRBD1 matches 9 bases. There are 16 residues in the CDR3. Trimming took 4 bases from V and 4 from J; bases not matched to a gene: 8. The germline gives CDR1 SGDLS, CDR2 YYNGEE. Here the CDR3 reads CASSLRGDRVTGELFF. For the CDR3, the DNA is TGTGCCAGCAGCCTCCGGGGGGACAGGGTCACCGGGGAGCTGTTTTTT. Looking up the rest from reference TRBV9 and TRBJ2-2 gives the full variable domain: DSGVTQTPKHLITATGQRVTLRCSPRSGDLSVYWYQQSLDQGLQFLIQYYNGEERAKGNILERFSAQQFPDLHSELNLSSLELGDSALYFCASSLRGDRVTGELFFGEGSRLTVL.

The V call is TRBV11-2, the J call TRBJ1-6, with 7 positions matching TRBD1. The germline CDR1 and CDR2 sequences are SGHAT and FQNNGV. CDR3 size: 13 residues. J was trimmed by 10 bases and V by 5 bases; bases with no gene match: 5. The CDR3 DNA sequence: TGTGCCAGCAGCCAGACAGGGAACTCACCCCTCCACTTT. Encoded protein: CASSQTGNSPLHF.

V and J are TRBV5-1 and TRBJ1-3, with no clear D. The CDR3 runs 14 residues. Germline V CDR1 and CDR2: SGHRS, YFSETQ. Trimming took 0 bases from V and 4 from J, leaving 8 bases between them. In DNA form, the CDR3 reads TGCGCCAGCAGCTTGGACCTTCAAGGAAACACCATATATTTT. Amino acid sequence: CASSLDLQGNTIYF.

The rearrangement links TRBV19 to TRBJ1-5; tentative D call: TRBD1 (5 bases). Trimming pared 3 bases from V and 4 bases from J, leaving 7 bases between. CDR3 length: 13 amino acids. Germline V gives CDR1 LNHDA, CDR2 SQIVND (reference sequence). DNA of the CDR3: TGTGCCAGTAGTATCGGGACGAATCAGCCCCAGCATTTT. Protein sequence: CASSIGTNQPQHF.